This T cell receptor (beta chain) came from a study of blood T cells in healthy people across ages. Together with a sample-barcoded 5' primer, a J-beta primer mix was included in a second PCR lasting roughly 6 to 12 cycles. From the 5' RACE reads, TCRdb called clonotypes with MiXCR, one entry per CDR3 protein. The sample shows over 500,000 distinct CDR3 sequences, approximately 52% of them seen only once. In germline, CDR1 is SQVTM, CDR2 ANQGSEA. The CDR3 length is 13 residues. Trimming stripped 5 bases from V and 1 base from J, with 9 bases between. The receptor comes from a woman aged 80 or over in good health. The chain links TRBV29-1 to TRBJ2-1, with D perhaps being TRBD1 or TRBD2 (5 bases each). The sample taken for sequencing was blood. The CDR3 loop is CSVLRGSYNEQFF. CDR3 nucleotide sequence: TGCAGCGTTCTGAGGGGATCCTACAATGAGCAGTTCTTC.